Listed here are 3 T cell receptor beta chains from one sample, sequenced in a study of T-cell memory formation after mild COVID-19. TCRdb called the 5' RACE reads again in MiXCR, with one record for every CDR3 protein. The profile shows around 440,000 distinct CDR3 sequences, 15% to 20% of them singletons. Sample: PBMCs or a T cell subset sorted from them (not recorded which). These receptors originate from an adult woman who had mild COVID-19 (a few samples of this study predate the infection). Cell type and time point are not known.

The chain carries TRBV6-4 and TRBJ2-3, with 9 bases fitting TRBD2. Germline V gives CDR1 MRHNA, CDR2 SNTAGT. The CDR3 is 16 amino acids. Trimming at V came to 2 bases and at J to 4 bases, leaving 7 bases not matched to a gene. The CDR3 DNA reads as TGTGCCAGCAGTGACGGGTTAGCGGGGGAGCCAGATACGCAGTATTTT. It is translated as CASSDGLAGEPDTQYF.

In its sample, this clonotype was seen a few times. The V call is TRBV27, the J call TRBJ1-5; no clear D. The CDR3 contains 14 residues. Deletions cut 1 base from V and 7 bases from J, with 11 bases between. Germline CDR1 is MNHEY and CDR2 is SMNVEV (reference sequence). The CDR3 region has the DNA TGTGCCAGCAGTTTATTAGTAGGGCTACAGCCCCAGCATTTT. Its translation: CASSLLVGLQPQHF.

This clonotype has a handful of counts. This chain links TRBV7-9 with TRBJ2-6; the D is unclear. Germline assignment: CDR1 SEHNR and CDR2 FQNEAQ (reference sequence). The CDR3 is 14 residues long. Trimming removed 8 bases at V and 0 bases at J, with 8 bases between. CDR3 DNA sequence: TGTGCCAGCTCAGGTGACTCTGGGGCCAACGTCCTGACTTTC. Translation: CASSGDSGANVLTF.